Presented here are 5 T cell receptor beta chains from one specimen sequenced in a study of blood T cell repertoires in COVID-19. The method was immunoSEQ multiplex PCR; TCRdb's version includes in-frame clones alone and lacks a portion of them. The sample has under 200,000 clones, approximately 88% seen once. The source material was PBMCs or T cells enriched from blood (not recorded which). The receptors derive from a woman aged 55-70 years who had recovered from COVID-19.

The J gene is TRBJ2-2, the V gene TRBV7-3; tentative D call: TRBD2 (6 bases). CDR1 is SGHTA, CDR2 FQGTGA, per germline. CDR3 length equals 16 residues. V lost 9 bases and J 2 bases, leaving 19 bases between the germline ends. The CDR3 loop reads CASRDGGSLNTGELFF. As DNA, the CDR3 is TGTGCCAGTAGGGACGGGGGAAGCCTTAACACCGGGGAGCTGTTTTTT.

The J gene is TRBJ1-2, the V gene TRBV7-2; no firm D call. V was clipped by 7 bases and J by 8 bases, with 14 bases between them. CDR3 length: 12 amino acids. CDR1 is SGHTA and CDR2 is FQGNSA in the germline V gene. In DNA form, the CDR3 reads TGTGCCAGCACCACAGCCGAATGGGGCTACACCTTC. This codes for CASTTAEWGYTF.

The J gene is TRBJ1-3, the V gene TRBV5-1; D is unclear. Trimming left V 4 bases short and J 0 bases short, with 11 bases between. This CDR3 is built from 15 residues. Germline CDR1 SGHRS, CDR2 YFSETQ. The CDR3 DNA is TGCGCCAGCAGCAGACAAGATGGCTCTGGAAACACCATATATTTT. This sequence encodes CASSRQDGSGNTIYF.

The table lists this clone with a count of one. CDR3 nucleotide sequence: TGTGCCAGCAGCCCAGGGGGCCCCCTGGGCACTGAAGCTTTCTTT. This encodes CASSPGGPLGTEAFF. The rearrangement uses TRBV5-4 and TRBJ1-1; 8 positions agree with TRBD1. The junction had 9 bases not matched to a gene; V was cut back by 4 bases and J by 4 bases. The germline V gene encodes CDR1 SGHNT and CDR2 YYREEE (reference sequence). The CDR3 is 15 amino acids.

CDR3 protein: CASTNQQGLYGYTF. The CDR3 DNA follows: TGTGCCAGCACCAACCAGCAGGGGCTCTATGGCTACACCTTC. This chain links TRBV7-9 with TRBJ1-2, with D possibly TRBD1 on 6 matching bases. Germline CDR1 and CDR2: SEHNR and FQNEAQ (reference sequence). The CDR3 is 14 residues long. The V end was cut by 7 bases, the J end by 4 bases, with 16 bases between.